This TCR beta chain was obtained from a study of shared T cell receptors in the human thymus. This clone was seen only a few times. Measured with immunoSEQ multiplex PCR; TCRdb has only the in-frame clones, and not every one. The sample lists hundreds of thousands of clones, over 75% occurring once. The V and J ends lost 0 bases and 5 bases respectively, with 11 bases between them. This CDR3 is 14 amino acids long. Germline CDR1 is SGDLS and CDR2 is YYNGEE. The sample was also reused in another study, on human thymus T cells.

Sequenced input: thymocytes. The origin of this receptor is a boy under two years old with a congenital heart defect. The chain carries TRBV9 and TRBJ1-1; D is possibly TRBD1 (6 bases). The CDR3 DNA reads TGTGCCAGCAGCGTAGGACAGGTAATAACTGAAGCTTTCTTT. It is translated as CASSVGQVITEAFF.